Below, 4 T cell receptor beta chains from the same sample are listed, as sequenced in a study of metastatic and nonmetastatic thyroid tumors. Patients had received no treatment of any kind before thyroid surgery. TCRdb re-called clones via MiXCR from the PCR reads. This table has some 26,000 clones, 20% to 30% appearing once. The sequenced material came from blood. The receptor set was obtained from a male donor with papillary thyroid cancer or a benign thyroid nodule (not recorded which). Some clones in this sample may be carry-over from other donors' samples.

This clone was recorded many times. A read error is possible here, since a much larger clone lies one base away. J is TRBJ1-3 and V is TRBV20-1; perhaps TRBD1 as D (5 bases). In germline, CDR1 is DFQATT, CDR2 SNEGSKA (reference sequence). V lost 5 bases and J 4 bases, leaving 12 bases between the germline ends. The CDR3 is made up of 13 amino acids. The CDR3 spells CSAPAGTGNTIYF. For the CDR3, the DNA is TGCAGTGCTCCGGCAGGGACGGGAAACACCATATATTTT.

This clone was seen repeatedly, ten times or more. CDR3 in amino acids: CASSPRLAGPSYEQYF. In nucleotides, the CDR3 is TGTGCCAGCAGTCCCCGGCTAGCGGGGCCCTCCTACGAGCAGTACTTC. V usage is TRBV6-1 and J usage is TRBJ2-7; 9 bases align to TRBD2. V lost 5 bases to trimming and J lost 0 bases; unmatched junction nucleotides: 8. The V gene's germline CDR1 is MNHNS and CDR2 SASEGT. This CDR3 region has 16 residues.

By its share, this clone is medium-sized. The genes are TRBV4-1 and TRBJ2-7; the D is unclear. Trimming left V 6 bases short and J 4 bases short, with 16 bases between. The CDR3 extends over 14 amino acids. Germline V gives CDR1 MGHRA, CDR2 YSYEKL. The CDR3 DNA sequence: TGCGCCAGCAGTCCCACCAGCCCAGCGTACGAGCAGTACTTC. It specifies CASSPTSPAYEQYF.

CDR3 coding DNA: TGCAGTTCTGACCCGGGACAGGGAAACTATGGCTACACCTTC. Residues: CSSDPGQGNYGYTF. The V gene is TRBV20-1, the J gene TRBJ1-2; 9 nucleotides agree with TRBD1. J lost 2 bases, V lost 8 bases, and 9 bases had no gene match. This CDR3 spans 14 amino acids. The germline CDR1 and CDR2 sequences are DFQATT and SNEGSKA (reference sequence).